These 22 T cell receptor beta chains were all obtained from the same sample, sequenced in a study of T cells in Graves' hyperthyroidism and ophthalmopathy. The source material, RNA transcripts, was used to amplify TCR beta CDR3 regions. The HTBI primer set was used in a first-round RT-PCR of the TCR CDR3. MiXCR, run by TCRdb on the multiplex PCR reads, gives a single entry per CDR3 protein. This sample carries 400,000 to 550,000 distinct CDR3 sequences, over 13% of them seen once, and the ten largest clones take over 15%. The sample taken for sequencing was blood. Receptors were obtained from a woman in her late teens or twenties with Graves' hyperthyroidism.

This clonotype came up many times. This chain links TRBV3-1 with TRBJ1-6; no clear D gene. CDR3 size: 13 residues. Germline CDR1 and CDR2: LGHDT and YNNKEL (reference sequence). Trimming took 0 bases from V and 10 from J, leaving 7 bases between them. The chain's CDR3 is CASSQDQESPLHF. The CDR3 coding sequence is TGTGCCAGCAGCCAAGATCAGGAATCACCCCTCCACTTT. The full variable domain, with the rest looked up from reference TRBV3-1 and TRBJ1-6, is DTAVSQTPKYLVTQMGNDKSIKCEQNLGHDTMYWYKQDSKKFLKIMFSYNNKELIINETVPNRFSPKSPDKAHLNLHINSLELGDSAVYFCASSQDQESPLHFGNGTRLTVT.

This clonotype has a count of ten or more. The CDR3 here is CAWAVTGTVGYTF. CDR3 DNA sequence: TGTGCCTGGGCGGTTACAGGGACAGTTGGCTACACCTTC. This rearrangement joins TRBV30 to TRBJ1-2; 7 bases fit TRBD1. The V gene end was trimmed by 5 bases and the J gene end by 7 bases; junction bases not matched to a gene: 10. Looked up from germline, CDR1 is GTSNPN and CDR2 is SVGIG (reference sequence). The CDR3 length is 13 residues.

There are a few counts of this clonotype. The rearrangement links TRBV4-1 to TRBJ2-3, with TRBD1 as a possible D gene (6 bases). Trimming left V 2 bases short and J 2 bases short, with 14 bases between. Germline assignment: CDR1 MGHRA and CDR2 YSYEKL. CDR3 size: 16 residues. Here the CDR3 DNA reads TGCGCCAGCAGCCAAACAGGGACGGCAGACACAGATACGCAGTATTTT. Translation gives CASSQTGTADTDTQYF.

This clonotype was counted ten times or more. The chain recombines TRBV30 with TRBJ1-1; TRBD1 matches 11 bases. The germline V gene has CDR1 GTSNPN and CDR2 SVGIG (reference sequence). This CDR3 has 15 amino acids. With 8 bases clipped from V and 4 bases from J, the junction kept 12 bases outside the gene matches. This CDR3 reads CALEGPGTGGTEAFF. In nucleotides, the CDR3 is TGTGCCCTGGAGGGCCCCGGGACAGGGGGCACTGAAGCTTTCTTT. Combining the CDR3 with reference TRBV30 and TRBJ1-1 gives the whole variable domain SQTIHQWPATLVQPVGSPLSLECTVEGTSNPNLYWYRQAAGRGLQLLFYSVGIGQISSEVPQNLSASRPQDRQFILSSKKLLLSDSGFYLCALEGPGTGGTEAFFGQGTRLTVV.

In nucleotides, the CDR3 is TGTGCCAGCAGCTATTTCGGGATAATGAACACCGGGGAGCTGTTTTTT. It encodes CASSYFGIMNTGELFF. The chain is built from TRBV11-2 and TRBJ2-2, with D possibly TRBD2 on 5 matching bases. The CDR3 sequence is 16 residues long. Germline V gives CDR1 SGHAT, CDR2 FQNNGV. With 4 bases removed from V and 1 base from J, the gap between germline ends came to 13 bases. The complete variable domain, with remaining parts taken from reference TRBV11-2 and TRBJ2-2, reads EAGVAQSPRYKIIEKRQSVAFWCNPISGHATLYWYQQILGQGPKLLIQFQNNGVVDDSQLPKDRFSAERLKGVDSTLKIQPAKLEDSAVYLCASSYFGIMNTGELFFGEGSRLTVL.

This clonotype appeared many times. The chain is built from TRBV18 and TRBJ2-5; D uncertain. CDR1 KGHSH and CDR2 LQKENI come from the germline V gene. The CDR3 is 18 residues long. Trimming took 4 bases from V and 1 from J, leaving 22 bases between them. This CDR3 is CASSLPNRFLGPQETQYF. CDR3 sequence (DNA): TGTGCCAGCTCACTCCCGAACCGGTTCCTTGGGCCCCAAGAGACCCAGTACTTC.

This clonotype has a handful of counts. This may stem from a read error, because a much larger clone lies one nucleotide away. The CDR3, as DNA: TGTGCCAGCAGCCAGACTCCAGATACGCAGTATTTT. Amino acids: CASSQTPDTQYF. The V call is TRBV11-2, the J call TRBJ2-3; no firm D call. Trimming pared 5 bases from V and 4 bases from J, leaving 7 bases between. The CDR3 covers 12 residues. Per germline, CDR1 SGHAT and CDR2 FQNNGV. Supplemented by reference TRBV11-2 and TRBJ2-3, the full variable domain reads EAGVAQSPRYKIIEKRQSVAFWCNPISGHATLYWYQQILGQGPKLLIQFQNNGVVDDSQLPKDRFSAERLKGVDSTLKIQPAKLEDSAVYLCASSQTPDTQYFGPGTRLTVL.

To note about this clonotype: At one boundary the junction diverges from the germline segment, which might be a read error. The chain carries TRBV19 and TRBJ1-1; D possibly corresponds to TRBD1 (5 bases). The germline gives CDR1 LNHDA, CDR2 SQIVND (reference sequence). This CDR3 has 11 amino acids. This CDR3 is CASTGTTGAFF. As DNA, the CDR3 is TGTGCCAGTACAGGGACCACTGGAGCTTTCTTT.

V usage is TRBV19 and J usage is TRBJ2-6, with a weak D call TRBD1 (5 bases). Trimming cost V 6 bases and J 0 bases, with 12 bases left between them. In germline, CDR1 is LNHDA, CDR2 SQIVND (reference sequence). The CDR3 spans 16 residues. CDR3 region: CASRPTTVSGANVLTF. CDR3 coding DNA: TGTGCCAGTAGACCCACGACAGTCTCTGGGGCCAACGTCCTGACTTTC.

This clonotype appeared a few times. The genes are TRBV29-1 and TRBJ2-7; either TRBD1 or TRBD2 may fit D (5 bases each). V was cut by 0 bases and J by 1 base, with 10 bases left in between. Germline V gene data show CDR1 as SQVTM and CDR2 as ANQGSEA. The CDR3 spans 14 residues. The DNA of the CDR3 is TGCAGCGTTGAAGACCAGGGACCTTCCTACGAGCAGTACTTC. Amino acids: CSVEDQGPSYEQYF.

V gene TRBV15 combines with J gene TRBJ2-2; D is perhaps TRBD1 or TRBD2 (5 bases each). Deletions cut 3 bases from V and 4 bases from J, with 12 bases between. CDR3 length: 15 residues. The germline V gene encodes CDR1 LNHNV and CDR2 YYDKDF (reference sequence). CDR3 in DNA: TGTGCCACCAGCAGCTTTTGGGGGACCACCGGGGAGCTGTTTTTT. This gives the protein CATSSFWGTTGELFF.

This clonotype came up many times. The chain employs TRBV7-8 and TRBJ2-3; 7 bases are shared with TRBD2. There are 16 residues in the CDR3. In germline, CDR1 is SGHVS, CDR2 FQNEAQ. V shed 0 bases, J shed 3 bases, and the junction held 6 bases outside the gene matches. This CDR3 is CASSLANGGGTDTQYF. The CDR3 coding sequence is TGTGCCAGCAGCTTAGCGAACGGGGGAGGGACAGATACGCAGTATTTT. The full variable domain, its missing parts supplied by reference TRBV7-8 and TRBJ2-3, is GAGVSQSPRYKVAKRGQDVALRCDPISGHVSLFWYQQALGQGPEFLTYFQNEAQLDKSGLPSDRFFAERPEGSVSTLKIQRTQQEDSAVYLCASSLANGGGTDTQYFGPGTRLTVL.

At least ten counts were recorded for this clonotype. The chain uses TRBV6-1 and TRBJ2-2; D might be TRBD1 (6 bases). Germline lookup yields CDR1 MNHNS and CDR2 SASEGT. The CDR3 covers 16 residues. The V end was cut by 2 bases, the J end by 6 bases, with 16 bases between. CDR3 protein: CASSENWGTRAGELFF. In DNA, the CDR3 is TGTGCCAGCAGTGAAAATTGGGGGACAAGGGCCGGGGAGCTGTTTTTT.

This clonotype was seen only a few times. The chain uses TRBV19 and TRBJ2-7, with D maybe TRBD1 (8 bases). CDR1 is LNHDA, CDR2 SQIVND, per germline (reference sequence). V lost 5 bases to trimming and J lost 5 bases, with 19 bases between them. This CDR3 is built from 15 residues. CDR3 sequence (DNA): TGTGCCAGTAGTTTGGGGGGGACAGGCGCAAACGAGCAGTACTTC. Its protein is CASSLGGTGANEQYF.

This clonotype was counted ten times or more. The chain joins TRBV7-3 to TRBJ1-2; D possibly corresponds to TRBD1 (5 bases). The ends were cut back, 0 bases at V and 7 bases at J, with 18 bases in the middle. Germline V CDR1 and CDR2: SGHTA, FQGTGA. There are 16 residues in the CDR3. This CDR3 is CASSLTGPRSAGGYTF. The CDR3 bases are TGTGCCAGCAGCTTAACGGGACCGCGAAGCGCCGGTGGCTACACCTTC.

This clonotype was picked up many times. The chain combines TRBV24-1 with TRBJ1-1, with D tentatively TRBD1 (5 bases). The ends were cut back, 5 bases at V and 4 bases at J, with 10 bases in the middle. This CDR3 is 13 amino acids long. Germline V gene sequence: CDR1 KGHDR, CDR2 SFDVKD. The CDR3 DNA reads TGTGCCACCAGTGTCGAGGGGAGCACTGAAGCTTTCTTT. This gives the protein CATSVEGSTEAFF.

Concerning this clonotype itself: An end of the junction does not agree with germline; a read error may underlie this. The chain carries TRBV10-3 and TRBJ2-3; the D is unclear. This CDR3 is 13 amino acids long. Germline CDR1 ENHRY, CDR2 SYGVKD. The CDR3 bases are TGTGCCAGCAGTCCGGGCCTCGTGCATACGCAGTATTTT. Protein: CASSPGLVHTQYF.

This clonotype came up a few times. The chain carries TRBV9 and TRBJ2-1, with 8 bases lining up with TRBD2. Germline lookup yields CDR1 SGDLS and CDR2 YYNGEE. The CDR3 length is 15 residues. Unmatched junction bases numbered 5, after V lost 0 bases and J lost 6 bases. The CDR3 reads CASSVGKREFNEQFF. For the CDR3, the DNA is TGTGCCAGCAGCGTAGGGAAGCGGGAGTTCAATGAGCAGTTCTTC.

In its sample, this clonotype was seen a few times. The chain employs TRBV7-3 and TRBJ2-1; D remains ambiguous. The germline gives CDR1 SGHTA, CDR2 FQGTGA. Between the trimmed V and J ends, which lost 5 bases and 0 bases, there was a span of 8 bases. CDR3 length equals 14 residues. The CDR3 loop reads CASSPLGSYNEQFF. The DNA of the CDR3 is TGTGCCAGCAGCCCCCTGGGCTCCTACAATGAGCAGTTCTTC.

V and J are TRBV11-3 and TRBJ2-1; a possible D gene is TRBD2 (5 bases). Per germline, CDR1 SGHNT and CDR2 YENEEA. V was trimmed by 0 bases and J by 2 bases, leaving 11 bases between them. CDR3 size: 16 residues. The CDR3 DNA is TGTGCCAGCAGCTTAGACCCCTCGGGGACCTACAATGAGCAGTTCTTC. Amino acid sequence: CASSLDPSGTYNEQFF.

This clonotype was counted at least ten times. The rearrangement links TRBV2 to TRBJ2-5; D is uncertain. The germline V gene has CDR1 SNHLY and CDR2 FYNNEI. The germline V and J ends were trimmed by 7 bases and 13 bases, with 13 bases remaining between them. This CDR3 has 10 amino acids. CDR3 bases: TGTGCCAGCACCCTTGTGAACCCGTACTTC. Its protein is CASTLVNPYF. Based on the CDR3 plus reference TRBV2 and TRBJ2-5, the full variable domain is EPEVTQTPSHQVTQMGQEVILRCVPISNHLYFYWYRQILGQKVEFLVSFYNNEISEKSEIFDDQFSVERPDGSNFTLKIRSTKLEDSAMYFCASTLVNPYFGPGTRLLVL.

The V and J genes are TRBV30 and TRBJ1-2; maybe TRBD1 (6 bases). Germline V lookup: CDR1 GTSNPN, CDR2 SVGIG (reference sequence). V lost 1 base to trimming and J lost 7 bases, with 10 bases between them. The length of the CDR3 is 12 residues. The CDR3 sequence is CAWSGQGLGYTF. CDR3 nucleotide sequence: TGTGCCTGGAGTGGCCAGGGGCTTGGCTACACCTTC.